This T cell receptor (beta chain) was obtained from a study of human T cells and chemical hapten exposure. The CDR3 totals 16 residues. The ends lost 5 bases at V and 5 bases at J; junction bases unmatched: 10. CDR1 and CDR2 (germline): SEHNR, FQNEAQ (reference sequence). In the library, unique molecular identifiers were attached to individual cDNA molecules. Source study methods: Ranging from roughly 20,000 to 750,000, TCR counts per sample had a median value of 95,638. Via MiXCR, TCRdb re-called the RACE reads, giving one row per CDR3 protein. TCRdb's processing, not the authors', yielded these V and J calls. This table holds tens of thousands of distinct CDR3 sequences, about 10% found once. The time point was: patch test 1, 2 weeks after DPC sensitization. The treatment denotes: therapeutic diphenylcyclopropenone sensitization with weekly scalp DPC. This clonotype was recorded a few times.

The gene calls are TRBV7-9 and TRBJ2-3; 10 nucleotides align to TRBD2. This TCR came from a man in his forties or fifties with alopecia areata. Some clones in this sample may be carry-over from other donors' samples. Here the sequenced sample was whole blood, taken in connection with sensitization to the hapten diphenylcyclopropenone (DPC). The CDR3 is CASSRLLAGEGDTQYF. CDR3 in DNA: TGTGCCAGCAGCAGGCTCCTAGCGGGAGAAGGAGATACGCAGTATTTT.